The clone carrying this TCR beta chain was observed a handful of times. Its antigen is currently unknown. PCR used 60 Vbeta primers and 13 Jbeta primers. The data were produced by immunoSEQ multiplex PCR, yet TCRdb's version contains in-frame clones alone and is incomplete. The sample lists approximately 100,000 clones; 60% to 70% were seen once. The data belong to a study of cytomegalovirus exposure and HLA in healthy donors. General observations from the study: Exclusion applied to some V segments, including TRBV6-2 and TRBV6-3, as they were indistinguishable. Relative to the approximately 670-donor mean, N-insertions were reportedly fewer in an Asian-associated ancestry cluster in a later analysis. One variant, a missense change in DCLRE1C, was linked in a later analysis to TCR beta V- and J-gene trimming. Segments of the TCR beta V type were, in most cases, productive about 90% or about 30% of the time in an earlier analysis.

V was trimmed by 5 bases and J by 12 bases, leaving 8 bases between them. CDR1 MNHEY and CDR2 SVGAGI come from the germline V gene. The CDR3 covers 11 residues. The specimen sequenced was PBMCs. This chain links TRBV6-5 with TRBJ2-6; D not certain. The origin of this receptor is a man between 25 and 39 years old in good health and CMV-seropositive. CDR3 amino acids: CASSAESVLTF. CDR3 nucleotides: TGTGCCAGCAGTGCGGAATCCGTCCTGACTTTC.